These T cell receptor beta chains were read from a single sample in a study of regulatory T cells in long-lasting Graves disease. MiXCR was run by TCRdb on the multiplex PCR reads, yielding one entry per CDR3 protein. Found here are 400,000 to 500,000 distinct CDR3 sequences, roughly 17% of them singletons; the top ten hold less than 30%. The same data also contributed to another study, on T cells in Graves' hyperthyroidism and ophthalmopathy.

Sequenced here: peripheral blood mononuclear cells (PBMCs), sampled at new diagnosis, from a patient treated with antithyroid drugs. The source is a woman between 18 and 29 years old with Graves disease. CDR3s include the opening cysteine and the closing phenylalanine or tryptophan. Each record gives: CDR3 length, V gene, J gene, D gene, CDR3 protein. The D gene is left open where the match is weak.

len: 21
v_gene: TRBV28
j_gene: TRBJ2-3
d_gene: TRBD1
CDR3aa: CASSLRVGFTGGTGSTDTQYF

len: 13
v_gene: TRBV20-1
j_gene: TRBJ1-1
d_gene: NA
CDR3aa: CSEHGTVNTEAFF

len: 14
v_gene: TRBV2
j_gene: TRBJ1-1
d_gene: NA
CDR3aa: CASSERWGNTEAFF

len: 16
v_gene: TRBV7-3
j_gene: TRBJ2-7
d_gene: NA
CDR3aa: CASSLTGGVSSYEQYF

len: 18
v_gene: TRBV7-9
j_gene: TRBJ2-5
d_gene: TRBD2
CDR3aa: CASSPRLAGAPGGETQYF

len: 15
v_gene: TRBV19
j_gene: TRBJ2-7
d_gene: NA
CDR3aa: CASSMQRGRSYEQYF

len: 12
v_gene: TRBV12-3/TRBV12-4
j_gene: TRBJ2-1
d_gene: NA
CDR3aa: CASSLETGKIDF

len: 14
v_gene: TRBV12-3/TRBV12-4
j_gene: TRBJ2-3
d_gene: TRBD1
CDR3aa: CASSLRRQGDTQYF

len: 13
v_gene: TRBV7-9
j_gene: TRBJ1-5
d_gene: NA
CDR3aa: CASSLMGEQPQHF

len: 14
v_gene: TRBV6-2/TRBV6-3
j_gene: TRBJ2-5
d_gene: TRBD2
CDR3aa: CASNTLAAPRTQYF

len: 14
v_gene: TRBV4-1
j_gene: TRBJ1-1
d_gene: NA
CDR3aa: CASRGILLNTEAFF

len: 16
v_gene: TRBV20-1
j_gene: TRBJ2-1
d_gene: TRBD1
CDR3aa: CSARDLSQGARNEQFF

len: 14
v_gene: TRBV18
j_gene: TRBJ2-5
d_gene: NA
CDR3aa: CASSPTDKRETQYF

len: 11
v_gene: TRBV11-2
j_gene: TRBJ2-7
d_gene: TRBD1
CDR3aa: CASSFGDRVYF

len: 17
v_gene: TRBV7-3
j_gene: TRBJ2-1
d_gene: NA
CDR3aa: CASSLAPSGDAYNEQFF

len: 15
v_gene: TRBV11-1
j_gene: TRBJ2-1
d_gene: TRBD2
CDR3aa: CASSQTGLAGAEQFF

len: 13
v_gene: TRBV7-9
j_gene: TRBJ1-3
d_gene: TRBD1
CDR3aa: CASGTGGGNTIYF

len: 13
v_gene: TRBV12-3/TRBV12-4
j_gene: TRBJ2-7
d_gene: NA
CDR3aa: CASRRTVGGEQYF

len: 13
v_gene: TRBV6-1
j_gene: TRBJ1-2
d_gene: NA
CDR3aa: CASSENGNYGYTF

len: 17
v_gene: TRBV28
j_gene: TRBJ2-7
d_gene: TRBD2
CDR3aa: CASIPHGGAGGSYEQYF

len: 14
v_gene: TRBV7-9
j_gene: TRBJ2-1
d_gene: NA
CDR3aa: CASSPLTTPNEQFF

len: 13
v_gene: TRBV7-2
j_gene: TRBJ1-2
d_gene: NA
CDR3aa: CASSSAPLYGYTF